This passage covers 21 T cell receptor beta chains from one sample sequenced in a study of a mutant IDH1 vaccine in newly diagnosed glioma. Described time point: baseline, week 1 (first vaccination visit). Treatment defined: pre-vaccination baseline after standard-of-care therapy. Clones were read by immunoSEQ multiplex PCR, and TCRdb kept only the in-frame ones, dropping some. The sample carries 15,000 to 20,000 clones, around four fifths recorded once. Specimen: PBMCs, collected from a glioma patient treated with radiotherapy, temozolomide or both. The receptors stem from a man aged 35-49 years with glioma.

The rearrangement links TRBV5-4 to TRBJ2-5; the D gene could be TRBD1 or TRBD2 (6 bases each). Germline values: CDR1 SGHNT, CDR2 YYREEE (reference sequence). V lost 5 bases, J lost 2 bases, and 13 bases lay in between. The CDR3 is 14 amino acids. The CDR3 loop is CASRGGGEQETQYF. The CDR3 nucleotides are TGTGCCAGCAGAGGAGGGGGTGAGCAAGAGACCCAGTACTTC.

V gene TRBV19 combines with J gene TRBJ2-1, with D perhaps TRBD2 (6 bases). The CDR3 has 15 amino acids. V was shortened by 6 bases and J by 0 bases, with 12 bases between the two germline ends. Germline V gives CDR1 LNHDA, CDR2 SQIVND (reference sequence). CDR3 amino acids: CASRPSARSYNEQFF. In DNA form, the CDR3 reads TGTGCCAGTAGGCCTAGCGCCCGCTCCTACAATGAGCAGTTCTTC.

A few counts support this clone. The chain links TRBV4-1 to TRBJ1-1; maybe TRBD1 (6 bases). The ends were cut back, 4 bases at V and 2 bases at J, with 20 bases in the middle. The CDR3 has 17 residues. The germline gives CDR1 MGHRA, CDR2 YSYEKL. CDR3 DNA: TGCGCCAGCAGCCCATCTCTCCGGGACATTGGAAACACTGAAGCTTTCTTT. This sequence encodes CASSPSLRDIGNTEAFF.

This clone was seen a handful of times. This chain links TRBV7-9 with TRBJ1-1; D gene uncertain. Germline V CDR1 and CDR2: SEHNR, FQNEAQ (reference sequence). Trimming cost V 3 bases and J 5 bases, with 13 bases left between them. This CDR3 has 14 amino acids. The CDR3 DNA follows: TGTGCCAGCAGCTTCTTGGGTGTGGGGACTGAAGCTTTCTTT. This translates into CASSFLGVGTEAFF.

The table lists this clone with a count of one. This chain uses TRBV6-1 with TRBJ2-7; 11 nucleotides line up with TRBD1. Unmatched junction bases numbered 6, after V lost 8 bases and J lost 6 bases. CDR1 MNHNS and CDR2 SASEGT come from the germline V gene. The CDR3 is 13 residues long. The CDR3 region has the DNA TGTGCCAGCTCTAGGACAGGGGGCTTCGAGCAGTACTTC. It specifies CASSRTGGFEQYF.

V usage is TRBV4-2 and J usage is TRBJ2-3; 9 nucleotides align to TRBD2. The germline CDR1 and CDR2 sequences are LGHNA and YNFKEQ. There are 17 residues in the CDR3. Trimming cost V 2 bases and J 0 bases; bases outside gene matches: 6. This CDR3 is CASSQYLAGQSTDTQYF. The CDR3 DNA reads as TGTGCCAGCAGCCAATACCTAGCGGGACAAAGCACAGATACGCAGTATTTT.

The V gene is TRBV6-5, the J gene TRBJ1-1; no clear D gene. The CDR3 is 15 amino acids. Germline V lookup: CDR1 MNHEY, CDR2 SVGAGI. Between the trimmed V and J ends, which lost 6 bases and 6 bases, there was a span of 20 bases. The CDR3 reads CASRRSEDGASEAFF. CDR3 DNA: TGTGCCAGCAGACGCTCTGAGGATGGAGCCTCTGAAGCTTTCTTT.

V usage is TRBV19 and J usage is TRBJ1-1; perhaps TRBD1 as D (5 bases). This CDR3 is built from 15 residues. Germline V lookup: CDR1 LNHDA, CDR2 SQIVND (reference sequence). The V end lost 6 bases, the J end lost 4 bases, and 18 bases lay between the germline ends. For the CDR3, the DNA is TGTGCCAGTAGGAGGGAAGGGCAGGGAGGCACTGAAGCTTTCTTT. Translating gives CASRREGQGGTEAFF. Full variable domain (remainder filled in from reference TRBV19 and TRBJ1-1): DGGITQSPKYLFRKEGQNVTLSCEQNLNHDAMYWYRQDPGQGLRLIYYSQIVNDFQKGDIAEGYSVSREKKESFPLTVTSAQKNPTAFYLCASRREGQGGTEAFFGQGTRLTVV.

The chain recombines TRBV7-2 with TRBJ2-5; the D is unclear. Trimming removed 1 base at V and 5 bases at J, with 8 bases between. This CDR3 has 13 residues. Germline V gene data show CDR1 as SGHTA and CDR2 as FQGNSA. CDR3 nucleotide sequence: TGTGCCAGCAGCTTAGTTTTCGGGGAGACCCAGTACTTC. Translated: CASSLVFGETQYF.

This chain links TRBV29-1 with TRBJ2-1; D may correspond to TRBD1 or TRBD2 (5 bases each). V lost 3 bases and J 0 bases, leaving 9 bases between the germline ends. This CDR3 has 14 amino acids. Germline V CDR1 and CDR2: SQVTM, ANQGSEA. The CDR3 DNA reads TGCAGCGTTGAGGGGGATAGCTCCTACAATGAGCAGTTCTTC. Its translation is CSVEGDSSYNEQFF.

The chain links TRBV18 to TRBJ2-5; tentative D call: TRBD1 (7 bases). The CDR3 spans 14 residues. The V end lost 2 bases, the J end lost 5 bases, and 12 bases lay between the germline ends. Germline CDR1 is KGHSH and CDR2 is LQKENI. CDR3 sequence: CASSPTGEVETQYF. CDR3 bases: TGTGCCAGCTCACCAACAGGGGAGGTGGAGACCCAGTACTTC.

The chain employs TRBV2 and TRBJ1-4; the match to TRBD1 covers 7 bases. Germline V gene data show CDR1 as SNHLY and CDR2 as FYNNEI. V was clipped by 4 bases and J by 8 bases; unmatched bases: 7. The CDR3 length is 14 residues. CDR3 region: CASSVRRGGEKLFF. CDR3 nucleotides: TGTGCCAGCAGTGTTCGCAGGGGGGGCGAAAAACTGTTTTTT.

This clone has a handful of counts. The chain uses TRBV11-2 and TRBJ1-1; D is undetermined. The germline V gene encodes CDR1 SGHAT and CDR2 FQNNGV. V was shortened by 5 bases and J by 0 bases, with 7 bases between the two germline ends. This CDR3 is 13 amino acids long. The CDR3 is CASSQQMNTEAFF. In DNA, the CDR3 is TGTGCCAGCAGCCAACAAATGAACACTGAAGCTTTCTTT.

The V gene is TRBV19, the J gene TRBJ1-3; D uncertain. This CDR3 is built from 14 residues. CDR1 LNHDA and CDR2 SQIVND come from the germline V gene (reference sequence). The V end was cut by 3 bases, the J end by 0 bases, with 6 bases between. The CDR3 sequence: CASSMVSSGNTIYF. CDR3 DNA: TGTGCCAGTAGTATGGTGAGCTCTGGAAACACCATATATTTT.

The chain couples TRBV28 to TRBJ2-1; perhaps D is TRBD1 or TRBD2 (5 bases each). Germline lookup yields CDR1 MDHEN and CDR2 SYDVKM. This CDR3 has 13 amino acids. V lost 3 bases and J lost 9, with 12 bases in between. As DNA, the CDR3 is TGTGCCAGCAGTTTGCAGGGAGTTCCTGAGCAGTTCTTC. This codes for CASSLQGVPEQFF.

V and J are TRBV5-1 and TRBJ2-3; D remains ambiguous. The CDR3 spans 16 residues. CDR1 is SGHRS, CDR2 YFSETQ, per germline. Trimming cost V 0 bases and J 0 bases, with 11 bases left between them. CDR3 sequence reads: CASSLVFGASTDTQYF. In nucleotides, the CDR3 is TGCGCCAGCAGCTTGGTTTTTGGAGCTAGCACAGATACGCAGTATTTT. Together with reference TRBV5-1 and TRBJ2-3, the CDR3 gives the full variable domain: KAGVTQTPRYLIKTRGQQVTLSCSPISGHRSVSWYQQTPGQGLQFLFEYFSETQRNKGNFPGRFSGRQFSNSRSEMNVSTLELGDSALYLCASSLVFGASTDTQYFGPGTRLTVL.

This clone was counted between two and nine times. The chain is built from TRBV7-2 and TRBJ1-1, with D possibly matching TRBD1 (5 bases). Germline-derived CDR1 and CDR2 are SGHTA and FQGNSA. The length of the CDR3 is 14 residues. V was trimmed by 3 bases and J by 1 base, leaving 9 bases between them. CDR3 nucleotides: TGTGCCAGCAGCTTGACAGTTTGGAACACTGAAGCTTTCTTT. Its translation is CASSLTVWNTEAFF.

The chain employs TRBV11-1 and TRBJ2-7; 9 nucleotides line up with TRBD1. Germline CDR1 and CDR2: SGHAT and FQDESV (reference sequence). V lost 5 bases to trimming and J lost 7 bases; unmatched junction nucleotides: 6. This CDR3 has 13 residues. CDR3 sequence (DNA): TGTGCCAGCAGCCCACAGGGGGCGGGAGAGCAGTACTTC. It codes for CASSPQGAGEQYF. Using reference TRBV11-1 and TRBJ2-7 for the parts outside the CDR3, the full variable domain is EAEVAQSPRYKITEKSQAVAFWCDPISGHATLYWYRQILGQGPELLVQFQDESVVDDSQLPKDRFSAERLKGVDSTLKIQPAELGDSAMYLCASSPQGAGEQYFGPGTRLTVT.

The chain joins TRBV29-1 to TRBJ2-2, with D perhaps matching TRBD2 (5 bases). CDR1 SQVTM and CDR2 ANQGSEA come from the germline V gene. Trimming removed 7 bases at V and 2 bases at J, with 17 bases between. The CDR3 totals 15 residues. CDR3 DNA sequence: TGCAGCGCCCCGACGCGGGCGGAAAACACCGGGGAGCTGTTTTTT. It specifies CSAPTRAENTGELFF.

A few counts support this clone. The V call is TRBV5-6, the J call TRBJ2-4, with 9 bases aligning to TRBD1. The V gene end was trimmed by 4 bases and the J gene end by 6 bases; junction bases not matched to a gene: 8. Germline assignment: CDR1 SGHDT and CDR2 YYEEEE. The CDR3 covers 15 residues. CDR3 region: CASSPTGGTGNIQYF. The CDR3 DNA follows: TGTGCCAGCAGCCCGACAGGGGGTACGGGAAACATTCAGTACTTC.

This rearrangement joins TRBV6-5 to TRBJ1-2, with unresolved D. V lost 6 bases and J 2 bases, leaving 13 bases between the germline ends. Germline V CDR1 and CDR2: MNHEY, SVGAGI. The CDR3 is 14 amino acids. The CDR3, as DNA: TGTGCCAGCAGCCAGGTGATGGGGAACTATGGCTACACCTTC. This codes for CASSQVMGNYGYTF.